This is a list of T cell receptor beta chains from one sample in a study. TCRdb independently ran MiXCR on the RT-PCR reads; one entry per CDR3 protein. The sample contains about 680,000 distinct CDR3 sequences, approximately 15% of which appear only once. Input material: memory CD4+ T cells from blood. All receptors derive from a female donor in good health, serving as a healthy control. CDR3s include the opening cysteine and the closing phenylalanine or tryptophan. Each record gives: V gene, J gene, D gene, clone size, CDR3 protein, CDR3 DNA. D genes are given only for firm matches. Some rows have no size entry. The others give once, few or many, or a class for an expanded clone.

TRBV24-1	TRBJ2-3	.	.	CATSDSALDTQYF	TGTGCCACCAGTGATTCAGCGTTAGATACGCAGTATTTT
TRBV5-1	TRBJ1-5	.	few	CASSFNGDLPQHF	TGCGCCAGCAGCTTCAACGGAGATCTCCCCCAGCATTTT
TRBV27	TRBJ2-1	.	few	CASLNRDSPGEQFF	TGTGCCAGCTTAAACCGGGACTCCCCCGGTGAGCAGTTCTTC
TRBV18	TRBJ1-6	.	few	CASSLTQAEISPLHF	TGTGCCAGCTCACTTACACAGGCCGAAATATCACCCCTCCACTTT
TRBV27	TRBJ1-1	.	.	CASKEDRLNTEAFF	TGTGCCAGCAAGGAGGACAGACTGAACACTGAAGCTTTCTTT
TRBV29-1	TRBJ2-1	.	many	CSDRPDSYNEQFF	TGCAGCGACCGACCTGACTCGTACAATGAGCAGTTCTTC
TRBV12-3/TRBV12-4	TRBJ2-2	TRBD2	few	CASSWEGPGELFF	TGTGCCAGCAGTTGGGAGGGACCCGGGGAGCTGTTTTTT
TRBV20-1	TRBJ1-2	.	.	CSALPRNYGYTF	TGCAGTGCTTTGCCCCGCAACTATGGCTACACCTTC
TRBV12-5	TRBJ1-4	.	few	CASGGGKREKLFF	TGTGCTAGTGGCGGGGGGAAGCGAGAAAAACTGTTTTTT
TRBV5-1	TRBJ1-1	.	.	CASSLENPIAGAFF	TGCGCCAGCAGCTTGGAGAACCCGATCGCTGGAGCTTTCTTT
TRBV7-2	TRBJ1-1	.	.	CASSFAGSTEAFF	TGTGCCAGCAGCTTCGCGGGTAGCACTGAAGCTTTCTTT
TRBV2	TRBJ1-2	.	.	CASSEGIGYTF	TGTGCCAGCAGTGAAGGGATTGGCTACACCTTC
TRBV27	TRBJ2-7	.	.	CASSYTLTAFSYEQYF	TGTGCCAGCAGCTACACATTGACAGCGTTCTCCTACGAGCAGTACTTC
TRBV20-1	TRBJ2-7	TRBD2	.	CSARGFGGGAHEQYF	TGCAGTGCTAGAGGCTTCGGGGGGGGAGCTCACGAGCAGTACTTC
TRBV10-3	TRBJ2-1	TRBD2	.	CAISRTSGGAVEQFF	TGTGCCATCAGTCGGACTAGCGGGGGGGCGGTGGAGCAGTTCTTC
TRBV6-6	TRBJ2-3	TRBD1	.	CASSPTGTGISDTQYF	TGTGCCAGCAGCCCGACCGGGACAGGGATCTCCGATACGCAGTATTTT
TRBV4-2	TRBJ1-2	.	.	CASSGASGTGTGDGYTF	TGTGCCAGCAGCGGGGCTAGCGGGACTGGCACCGGTGATGGCTACACCTTC
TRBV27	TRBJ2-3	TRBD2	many	CASSWKREYKDTQYF	TGTGCCAGCAGTTGGAAGCGGGAGTATAAAGATACGCAGTATTTT
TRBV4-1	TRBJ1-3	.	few	CASSQGWGAGNTIYF	TGCGCCAGCAGCCAAGGGTGGGGAGCTGGAAACACCATATATTTT
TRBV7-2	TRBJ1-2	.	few	CASSLARTAFNYGYTF	TGTGCCAGCAGCTTAGCGCGAACAGCTTTTAACTATGGCTACACCTTC
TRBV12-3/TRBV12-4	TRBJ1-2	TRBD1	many	CASRQGASYGYTF	TGTGCCAGCAGACAGGGGGCCTCCTATGGCTACACCTTC
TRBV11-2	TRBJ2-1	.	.	CASSLQQGSYNKQFF	TGTGCCAGCAGCCTACAACAGGGATCCTACAATAAGCAGTTCTTC
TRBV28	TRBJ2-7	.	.	CASSLFRGGGRGSYEQYF	TGTGCCAGCAGTTTATTTAGGGGGGGCGGAAGGGGGTCCTACGAGCAGTACTTC
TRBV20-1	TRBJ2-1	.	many	CSAKLALGLGEQFF	TGCAGTGCAAAACTAGCTCTGGGGCTAGGTGAGCAGTTCTTC
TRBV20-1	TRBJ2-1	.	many	CSARPVYNEQFF	TGCAGTGCTAGACCAGTGTACAATGAGCAGTTCTTC
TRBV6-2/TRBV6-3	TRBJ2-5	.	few	CASSYPLGTSQETQYF	TGTGCCAGCAGTTACCCCCTCGGGACGTCTCAGGAGACCCAGTACTTC
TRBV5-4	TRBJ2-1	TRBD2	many	CASRNSGRGSYNEQFF	TGTGCCAGCAGAAATAGCGGGAGGGGCTCCTACAATGAGCAGTTCTTC
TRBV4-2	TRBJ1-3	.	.	CASSQDEGPPGSGGNTIYF	TGTGCCAGCAGCCAAGACGAAGGACCTCCGGGCTCAGGTGGAAACACCATATATTTT
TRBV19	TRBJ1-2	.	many	CASSARGDYGYTF	TGTGCCAGTAGTGCAAGGGGCGACTATGGCTACACCTTC
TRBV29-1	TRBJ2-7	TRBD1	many	CSVGDSYEQYF	TGCAGCGTTGGGGACAGCTACGAGCAGTACTTC
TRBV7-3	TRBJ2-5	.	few	CASSLAFQETQYF	TGTGCCAGCAGCTTGGCATTCCAAGAGACCCAGTACTTC
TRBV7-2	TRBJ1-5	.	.	CASSLSLGETQHF	TGTGCCAGCAGCTTGAGTCTGGGGGAGACCCAGCATTTT
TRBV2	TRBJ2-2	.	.	CASSVGRSGVTRTGELFF	TGTGCCAGCAGTGTGGGGAGATCCGGGGTTACGAGGACCGGGGAGCTGTTTTTT
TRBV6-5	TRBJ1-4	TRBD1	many	CASSYQGAANEKLFF	TGTGCCAGCAGTTACCAGGGGGCGGCTAATGAAAAACTGTTTTTT
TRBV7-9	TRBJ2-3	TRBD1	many	CASSLTGGTGFRTDTQYF	TGTGCCAGCAGCTTAACCGGCGGGACAGGGTTCCGCACAGATACGCAGTATTTT
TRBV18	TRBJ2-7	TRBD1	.	CASSPLWTGMDEQYF	TGTGCCAGCTCACCACTTTGGACAGGGATGGACGAGCAGTACTTC
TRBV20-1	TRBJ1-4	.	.	CSASFGGNEKLFF	TGCAGTGCTAGTTTCGGGGGTAATGAAAAACTGTTTTTT
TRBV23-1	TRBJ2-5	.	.	CASSQLNRAQETQYF	TGCGCCAGCAGTCAATTGAACAGGGCCCAAGAGACCCAGTACTTC
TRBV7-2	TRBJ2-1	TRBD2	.	CASSLGRLGLAGSYNEQFF	TGTGCCAGCAGCTTAGGCAGGCTCGGACTAGCGGGGAGCTACAATGAGCAGTTCTTC
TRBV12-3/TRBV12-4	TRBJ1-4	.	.	CASSPGGRVAANEKLFF	TGTGCCAGCAGTCCCGGAGGTAGGGTTGCAGCTAATGAAAAACTGTTTTTT
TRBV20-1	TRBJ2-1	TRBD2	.	CSARDRTSGSFNEQFF	TGCAGTGCTAGAGATCGTACTAGCGGGAGTTTCAATGAGCAGTTCTTC
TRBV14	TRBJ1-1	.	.	CASSPRLVAEAFF	TGTGCCAGCAGTCCGAGGCTGGTCGCTGAAGCTTTCTTT
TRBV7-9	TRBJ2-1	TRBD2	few	CASSSPRLASSSYNEQFF	TGTGCCAGCAGCTCCCCTAGACTAGCTTCGAGCTCCTACAATGAGCAGTTCTTC
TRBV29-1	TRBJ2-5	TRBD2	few	CSAATSEGTQYF	TGCAGCGCCGCGACTAGCGAGGGGACCCAGTACTTC
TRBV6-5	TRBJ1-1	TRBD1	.	CASSYSRTGGGAFF	TGTGCCAGCAGTTACTCCCGGACAGGGGGGGGTGCTTTCTTT
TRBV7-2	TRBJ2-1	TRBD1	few	CASSWDRGNEQFF	TGTGCCAGCAGCTGGGACAGGGGAAATGAGCAGTTCTTC
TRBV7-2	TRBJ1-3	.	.	CASSLKVSGNTIYF	TGTGCCAGCAGCTTAAAAGTCTCTGGAAACACCATATATTTT
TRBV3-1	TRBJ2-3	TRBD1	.	CASSQKGANTQYF	TGTGCCAGCAGCCAAAAGGGGGCGAATACGCAGTATTTT
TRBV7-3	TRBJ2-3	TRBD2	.	CASSLTPTSGDTQYF	TGTGCCAGCAGCTTAACTCCGACTAGCGGAGATACGCAGTATTTT
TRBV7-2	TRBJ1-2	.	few	CASSLGSGAAYGYTF	TGTGCCAGCAGCTTAGGATCAGGGGCCGCTTATGGCTACACCTTC
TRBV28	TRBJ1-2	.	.	CASFAGVNYGYTF	TGTGCCAGCTTCGCAGGGGTAAACTATGGCTACACCTTC
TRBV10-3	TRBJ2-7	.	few	CAIKAGQLSYEQYF	TGTGCCATCAAGGCAGGGCAGCTCTCCTACGAGCAGTACTTC
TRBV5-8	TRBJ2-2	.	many	CASSLRRGGYTGELFF	TGTGCCAGCAGCTTGAGGCGCGGGGGCTACACCGGGGAGCTGTTTTTT
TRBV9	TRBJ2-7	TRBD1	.	CASSVEGRGEQYF	TGTGCCAGCAGCGTAGAGGGCAGGGGGGAGCAGTACTTC
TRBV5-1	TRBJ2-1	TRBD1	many	CASSSLPDRGAYNEQFF	TGCGCCAGCAGCTCACTCCCGGACAGGGGGGCCTACAATGAGCAGTTCTTC
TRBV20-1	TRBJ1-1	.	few	CSGTRGDTEAFF	TGCAGTGGCACTCGGGGAGACACTGAAGCTTTCTTT
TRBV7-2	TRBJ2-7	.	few	CASSAYRMTYEQYF	TGTGCCAGCAGCGCCTACAGGATGACCTACGAGCAGTACTTC
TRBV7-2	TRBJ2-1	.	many	CASSSAYNFYEQFF	TGTGCCAGCAGCTCTGCCTACAATTTTTATGAGCAGTTCTTC
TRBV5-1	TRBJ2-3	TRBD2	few	CASSLRPLAGTDTQYF	TGCGCCAGCAGCTTGAGGCCCCTAGCGGGCACAGATACGCAGTATTTT
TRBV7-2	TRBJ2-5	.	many	CATKPGGGETQYF	TGTGCCACCAAACCTGGGGGTGGCGAGACCCAGTACTTC